This T cell receptor beta chain was identified in a study of blood T cell repertoires in COVID-19. The overall study: Samples came from the United States, Italy and Spain, spanning acute and convalescent COVID-19. T cells, B-cell-depleted T cells, or PBMCs supplied cDNA or gDNA.

Germline V CDR1 and CDR2: WNHNN, SYGVQD (reference sequence). V was pared by 0 bases and J by 0 bases, with 1 base of the junction left unmatched. The CDR3 is 15 residues long. In the authors' workflow: Estimates of nucleated cell counts were drawn from the amplification of reference gene primers. TCRdb's copy holds only in-frame clones and misses some; the assay was immunoSEQ multiplex PCR. V and J calls and clone size come straight from that table; D and trimming were deduced from the DNA. The data contain about 190,000 clones, around nine tenths of them singletons. The sequence was obtained from a man between 65 and 85 years old with active or convalescent COVID-19. V gene TRBV10-1 combines with J gene TRBJ2-7, with TRBD2 matching 8 bases. Sequenced sample: peripheral blood. CDR3 in amino acids: CASSESRGASYEQYF. The CDR3 bases are TGCGCCAGCAGTGAGTCGCGGGGGGCCTCCTACGAGCAGTACTTC.